The 28 T cell receptor beta chains below all came from one sample that was sequenced in a study of shared clonotypes between healthy human individuals. Sequenced by immunoSEQ multiplex PCR; TCRdb stores in-frame clones only, minus some. The sample includes some 500,000 clones, 90% to 96% of them seen just once. Sequencing was done on a sample of naive CD4+ T cells sorted from blood. The subset is: CD45RA+ positively selected. Receptors originate from a woman aged 25-40 years in good health.

The chain combines TRBV5-1 with TRBJ2-1, with 8 bases fitting TRBD2. This CDR3 region has 14 residues. V dropped 1 base and J dropped 8; count of bases not matched to a gene: 5. Germline assignment: CDR1 SGHRS and CDR2 YFSETQ. CDR3 bases: TGCGCCAGCAGCTTGCGGCTAGCGGGCCATGAGCAGTTCTTC. Encoded protein: CASSLRLAGHEQFF.

The genes are TRBV5-4 and TRBJ1-1, with D maybe TRBD1 (5 bases). V was trimmed by 4 bases and J by 2 bases, leaving 21 bases between them. The length of the CDR3 is 17 residues. Germline loops: CDR1 SGHNT, CDR2 YYREEE (reference sequence). The CDR3 protein is CASSPPGVGRKNTEAFF. CDR3 coding DNA: TGTGCCAGCAGCCCCCCCGGTGTGGGGCGGAAAAACACTGAAGCTTTCTTT.

The chain links TRBV5-1 to TRBJ1-5, with D maybe TRBD1 (6 bases). The CDR3 extends over 16 amino acids. CDR1 is SGHRS and CDR2 is YFSETQ in the germline V gene. Trimming took off 0 bases at V and 4 bases at J, with 14 bases between the two ends. The CDR3 sequence: CASSLGGQGGNQPQHF. The DNA for the CDR3 is TGCGCCAGCAGCTTGGGAGGGCAAGGGGGAAATCAGCCCCAGCATTTT.

J is TRBJ1-1 and V is TRBV10-1; 8 bases agree with TRBD1. Germline V CDR1 and CDR2: WNHNN, SYGVQD (reference sequence). The V segment lost 0 bases and the J segment 4 bases; nucleotides outside the gene matches: 1. The CDR3 length is 14 residues. The CDR3 coding sequence is TGCGCCAGCAGTGAGTCCACAGGGGGCACTGAAGCTTTCTTT. This sequence encodes CASSESTGGTEAFF.

V gene TRBV5-1 combines with J gene TRBJ2-3; 13 nucleotides match TRBD2. CDR3 length equals 17 residues. J was trimmed by 2 bases and V by 3 bases; bases with no gene match: 6. The germline V gene has CDR1 SGHRS and CDR2 YFSETQ. The DNA for the CDR3 is TGCGCCAGCAGCTCCACCGGGACTAGCGGGAACACAGATACGCAGTATTTT. Translation: CASSSTGTSGNTDTQYF.

The V and J genes are TRBV10-3 and TRBJ2-3, with 8 bases lining up with TRBD2. Germline CDR1 is ENHRY and CDR2 is SYGVKD. The V gene end was trimmed by 10 bases and the J gene end by 3 bases; junction bases not matched to a gene: 9. This CDR3 has 14 residues. DNA of the CDR3: TGTGCCACCAGGGGACTAGTGGTGACAGATACGCAGTATTTT. This translates into CATRGLVVTDTQYF.

This clone has only one observation. This specimen includes other DNA sequences encoding the same CDR3. The chain joins TRBV28 to TRBJ2-7; 9 bases line up with TRBD2. The germline gives CDR1 MDHEN, CDR2 SYDVKM. The CDR3 is made up of 15 amino acids. V lost 4 bases and J lost 0; bases outside the gene matches: 4. The CDR3 nucleotides read TGTGCCAGCAGTTCTTTAGCGGGAGTCTCCTACGAGCAGTACTTC. It translates to CASSSLAGVSYEQYF.

The chain combines TRBV5-5 with TRBJ1-5; D is undetermined. Germline CDR1 SGHKS, CDR2 YYEKEE (reference sequence). The CDR3 spans 17 residues. Trimming removed 3 bases from V and 3 bases from J, with 19 bases in between. The CDR3 spells CASSSSVGFLNNQPQHF. The CDR3 DNA reads TGTGCCAGCAGCTCCTCGGTGGGGTTCCTCAACAATCAGCCCCAGCATTTT.

This chain joins TRBV6-5 and TRBJ2-7; D remains unclear. Germline V gene lookup returns CDR1 MNHEY and CDR2 SVGAGI. This CDR3 region has 12 residues. With 6 bases removed from V and 9 bases from J, the gap between germline ends came to 15 bases. CDR3 in amino acids: CASRRLRGGQYF. In nucleotides, the CDR3 is TGTGCCAGCAGAAGACTCCGAGGCGGGCAGTACTTC.

J is TRBJ2-4 and V is TRBV4-1; a weak D match, TRBD1 (5 bases). Germline values: CDR1 MGHRA, CDR2 YSYEKL. The CDR3 contains 16 residues. V gave up 1 base and J gave up 1 base, with 11 bases separating them. The chain's CDR3 is CASSQGGQGAKNIQYF. The CDR3 DNA is TGCGCCAGCAGCCAAGGGGGTCAGGGCGCCAAAAACATTCAGTACTTC.

The chain couples TRBV19 to TRBJ1-1; TRBD1 agrees at 8 bases. In germline, CDR1 is LNHDA, CDR2 SQIVND (reference sequence). The CDR3 consists of 14 residues. The V gene end was trimmed by 6 bases and the J gene end by 4 bases; junction bases not matched to a gene: 7. The CDR3 reads CASSLQGVITEAFF. CDR3 sequence (DNA): TGTGCCAGTAGCTTACAGGGGGTGATCACTGAAGCTTTCTTT.

This chain links TRBV28 with TRBJ2-7; tentative D call: TRBD2 (5 bases). Trimming cost V 6 bases and J 0 bases, with 15 bases left between them. The CDR3 covers 15 residues. CDR1 and CDR2 (germline): MDHEN, SYDVKM. DNA for the CDR3: TGTGCCAGCAGCCCCCCGTCCCGGGGCTCCTACGAGCAGTACTTC. Protein sequence: CASSPPSRGSYEQYF. Filled out from reference TRBV28 and TRBJ2-7, the complete variable domain reads DVKVTQSSRYLVKRTGEKVFLECVQDMDHENMFWYRQDPGLGLRLIYFSYDVKMKEKGDIPEGYSVSREKKERFSLILESASTNQTSMYLCASSPPSRGSYEQYFGPGTRLTVT.

In the case of this clone: This CDR3 is also generated by other DNA sequences in the sample. The chain joins TRBV7-9 to TRBJ2-7; D not resolved. Germline V lookup: CDR1 SEHNR, CDR2 FQNEAQ (reference sequence). Trimming cost V 5 bases and J 4 bases, with 6 bases left between them. This CDR3 is built from 11 residues. CDR3 sequence reads: CASSHSYEQYF. In DNA form, the CDR3 reads TGTGCCAGCAGCCATAGTTACGAGCAGTACTTC.

This clone was recorded only once. The chain joins TRBV28 to TRBJ2-1, with 12 bases lining up with TRBD2. Germline V gives CDR1 MDHEN, CDR2 SYDVKM. The CDR3 contains 16 residues. The junction had 9 bases not matched to a gene; V was cut back by 3 bases and J by 9 bases. The CDR3 reads CASSLGIRLAGVEQFF. The CDR3 nucleotides are TGTGCCAGCAGTTTGGGAATTAGACTAGCGGGAGTTGAGCAGTTCTTC.

The chain employs TRBV29-1 and TRBJ2-5, with a possible D match to TRBD1 (5 bases). This CDR3 region has 13 residues. CDR1 is SQVTM and CDR2 is ANQGSEA in the germline V gene. V was clipped by 4 bases and J by 1 base, with 10 bases between them. This CDR3 is CSVGHRLQETQYF. Here the CDR3 DNA reads TGCAGCGTTGGGCACAGGCTCCAAGAGACCCAGTACTTC.

The chain couples TRBV19 to TRBJ2-7; TRBD1 matches 9 bases. The CDR3 has 16 amino acids. Per germline, CDR1 LNHDA and CDR2 SQIVND (reference sequence). V dropped 5 bases and J dropped 2; count of bases not matched to a gene: 10. The CDR3 spells CASSYRGRDMTYEQYF. In DNA form, the CDR3 reads TGTGCCAGTAGTTACAGGGGGCGAGATATGACCTACGAGCAGTACTTC.

The chain recombines TRBV6-6 with TRBJ2-7; D possibly corresponds to TRBD1 (6 bases). Germline V CDR1 and CDR2: MNHNY, SVGAGI (reference sequence). This CDR3 has 13 amino acids. V shed 3 bases and J shed 3 bases, with 9 bases lying between them. This CDR3 reads CASSYGGLYEQYF. The CDR3 DNA reads TGTGCCAGCAGTTATGGGGGCCTCTACGAGCAGTACTTC.

The chain recombines TRBV6-5 with TRBJ1-2; D is ambiguous. Trimming removed 0 bases at V and 8 bases at J, with 10 bases between. The CDR3 length is 13 residues. Germline CDR1 MNHEY, CDR2 SVGAGI. The DNA for the CDR3 is TGTGCCAGCAGTTACTCGAAAGCCCGCGGCTACACCTTC. This codes for CASSYSKARGYTF.

The V call is TRBV5-1, the J call TRBJ1-1; TRBD1 matches 8 bases. The CDR3 consists of 15 residues. CDR1 is SGHRS, CDR2 YFSETQ, per germline. The V and J ends lost 1 base and 6 bases, in that order; junction bases with no gene match: 8. CDR3 in DNA: TGCGCCAGCAGCTTGTTGACAGGGGCACGCGCTGAAGCTTTCTTT. Translating it yields CASSLLTGARAEAFF. The variable domain in full, completed from reference TRBV5-1 and TRBJ1-1, reads KAGVTQTPRYLIKTRGQQVTLSCSPISGHRSVSWYQQTPGQGLQFLFEYFSETQRNKGNFPGRFSGRQFSNSRSEMNVSTLELGDSALYLCASSLLTGARAEAFFGQGTRLTVV.

This clone was recorded only once. The chain has TRBV7-6 and TRBJ2-7; D gene ambiguous. CDR1 and CDR2 (germline): SGHVS, FNYEAQ. CDR3 length: 15 amino acids. V lost 5 bases and J lost 4, with 18 bases in between. The CDR3 DNA reads TGTGCCAGCAGCCTACGACAAGGGTTTGAGTACGAGCAGTACTTC. This sequence encodes CASSLRQGFEYEQYF.

V usage is TRBV11-1 and J usage is TRBJ2-1; no clear D. Germline-derived CDR1 and CDR2 are SGHAT and FQDESV (reference sequence). This CDR3 contains 15 residues. V was cut by 0 bases and J by 3 bases, with 9 bases left in between. CDR3 bases: TGTGCCAGCAGCTTAGCCCGGAGCCTCTACAATGAGCAGTTCTTC. Amino acid sequence: CASSLARSLYNEQFF.

The chain joins TRBV5-1 to TRBJ2-2; weak D call: TRBD2 (5 bases). This CDR3 contains 16 residues. Germline CDR1 is SGHRS and CDR2 is YFSETQ. V was pared by 4 bases and J by 5 bases, with 18 bases between. CDR3 loop: CASSLTSGSWTGELFF. The CDR3 DNA is TGCGCCAGCAGCCTGACCTCGGGGAGTTGGACCGGGGAGCTGTTTTTT.

The chain is built from TRBV7-2 and TRBJ2-3; 9 bases agree with TRBD2. V lost 3 bases and J lost 4; bases outside the gene matches: 2. The CDR3 spans 14 residues. Germline lookup yields CDR1 SGHTA and CDR2 FQGNSA. The CDR3 DNA follows: TGTGCCAGCAGCTTTAGCGGGAGCTCAGATACGCAGTATTTT. This sequence encodes CASSFSGSSDTQYF.

The V call is TRBV10-1, the J call TRBJ2-2; weak D call: TRBD2 (6 bases). The V gene's germline CDR1 is WNHNN and CDR2 SYGVQD (reference sequence). V was cut by 2 bases and J by 0 bases, with 16 bases left in between. CDR3 length: 18 amino acids. CDR3 protein: CASSETRRRASNTGELFF. The CDR3 DNA follows: TGCGCCAGCAGTGAGACTAGGCGGAGGGCCTCGAACACCGGGGAGCTGTTTTTT.

This clone occurred once. The chain links TRBV19 to TRBJ1-2; no definite D call. From germline, CDR1 is LNHDA and CDR2 SQIVND (reference sequence). The V end lost 5 bases, the J end lost 6 bases, and 4 bases lay between the germline ends. This CDR3 spans 10 amino acids. For the CDR3, the DNA is TGTGCCAGTAGTTTGGATGGCTACACCTTC. The encoded protein is CASSLDGYTF.

J is TRBJ1-5 and V is TRBV7-2, with no clear D. Trimming removed 0 bases from V and 4 bases from J, with 13 bases in between. This CDR3 comprises 16 residues. CDR1 and CDR2 (germline): SGHTA, FQGNSA. DNA for the CDR3: TGTGCCAGCAGCTTAGCTAGCACAGAGCCAAATCAGCCCCAGCATTTT. It yields the protein CASSLASTEPNQPQHF. Combining the CDR3 with reference TRBV7-2 and TRBJ1-5 gives the whole variable domain GAGVSQSPSNKVTEKGKDVELRCDPISGHTALYWYRQSLGQGLEFLIYFQGNSAPDKSGLPSDRFSAERTGGSVSTLTIQRTQQEDSAVYLCASSLASTEPNQPQHFGDGTRLSIL.

The chain carries TRBV10-3 and TRBJ2-1; 7 bases align to TRBD2. The CDR3 spans 13 residues. V lost 4 bases and J lost 8; bases outside the gene matches: 5. Germline V lookup: CDR1 ENHRY, CDR2 SYGVKD. The CDR3 DNA sequence: TGTGCCATCAGTGGGGAGGGGCGGGATGAGCAGTTCTTC. This translates into CAISGEGRDEQFF.

The CDR3 DNA is TGTGCCAGCAGCTCTACGGGCGCCCGGGTCTACGAGCAGTACTTC. It translates to CASSSTGARVYEQYF. The chain recombines TRBV5-5 with TRBJ2-7; D ambiguous. V was shortened by 3 bases and J by 3 bases, with 16 bases between the two germline ends. CDR1 is SGHKS, CDR2 YYEKEE, per germline (reference sequence). This CDR3 contains 15 residues.